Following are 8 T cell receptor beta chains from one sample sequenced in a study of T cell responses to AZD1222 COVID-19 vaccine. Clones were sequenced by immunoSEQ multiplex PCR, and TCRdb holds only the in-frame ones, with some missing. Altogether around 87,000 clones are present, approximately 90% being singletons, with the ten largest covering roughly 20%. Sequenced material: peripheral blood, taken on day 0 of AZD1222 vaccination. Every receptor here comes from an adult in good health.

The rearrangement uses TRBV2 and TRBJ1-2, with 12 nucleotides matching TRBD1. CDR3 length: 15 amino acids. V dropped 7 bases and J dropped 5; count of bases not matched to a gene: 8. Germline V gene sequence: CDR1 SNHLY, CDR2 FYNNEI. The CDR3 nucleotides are TGTGCCAGCACCGAGGGACAGGGGGCTCGGTATGGCTACACCTTC. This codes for CASTEGQGARYGYTF.

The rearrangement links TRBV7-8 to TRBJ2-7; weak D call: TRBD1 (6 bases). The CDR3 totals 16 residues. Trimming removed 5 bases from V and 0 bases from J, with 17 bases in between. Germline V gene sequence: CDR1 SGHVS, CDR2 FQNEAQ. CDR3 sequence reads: CASSRMQGPSSYEQYF. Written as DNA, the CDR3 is TGTGCCAGCAGCCGCATGCAGGGGCCTTCCTCCTACGAGCAGTACTTC. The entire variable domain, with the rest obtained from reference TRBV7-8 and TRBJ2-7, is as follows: GAGVSQSPRYKVAKRGQDVALRCDPISGHVSLFWYQQALGQGPEFLTYFQNEAQLDKSGLPSDRFFAERPEGSVSTLKIQRTQQEDSAVYLCASSRMQGPSSYEQYFGPGTRLTVT.

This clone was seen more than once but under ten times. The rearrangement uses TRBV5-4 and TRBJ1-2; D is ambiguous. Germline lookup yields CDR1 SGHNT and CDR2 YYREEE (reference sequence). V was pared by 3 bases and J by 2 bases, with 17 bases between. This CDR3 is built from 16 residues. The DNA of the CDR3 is TGTGCCAGCAGCTACCCCGGGATTGGGGTAAACTATGGCTACACCTTC. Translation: CASSYPGIGVNYGYTF.

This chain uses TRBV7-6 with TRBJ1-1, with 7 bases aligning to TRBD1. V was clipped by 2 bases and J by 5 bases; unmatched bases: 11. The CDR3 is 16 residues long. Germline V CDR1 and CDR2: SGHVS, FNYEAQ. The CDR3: CASSLRYRGAGTEAFF. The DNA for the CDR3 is TGTGCCAGCAGCTTACGGTACAGGGGAGCGGGTACTGAAGCTTTCTTT.

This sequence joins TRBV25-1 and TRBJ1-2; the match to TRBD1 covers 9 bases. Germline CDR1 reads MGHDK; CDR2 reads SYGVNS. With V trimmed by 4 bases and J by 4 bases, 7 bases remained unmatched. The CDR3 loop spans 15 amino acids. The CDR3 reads CASSGWDRAAYGYTF. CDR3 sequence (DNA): TGTGCCAGCAGTGGGTGGGACAGGGCCGCCTATGGCTACACCTTC.

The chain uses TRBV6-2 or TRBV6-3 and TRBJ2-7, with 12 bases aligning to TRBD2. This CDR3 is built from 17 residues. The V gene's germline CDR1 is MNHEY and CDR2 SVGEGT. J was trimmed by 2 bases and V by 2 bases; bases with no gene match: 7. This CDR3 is CASSYRKTSGGTYEQYF. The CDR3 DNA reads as TGTGCCAGCAGTTACCGAAAGACTAGCGGGGGTACCTACGAGCAGTACTTC.

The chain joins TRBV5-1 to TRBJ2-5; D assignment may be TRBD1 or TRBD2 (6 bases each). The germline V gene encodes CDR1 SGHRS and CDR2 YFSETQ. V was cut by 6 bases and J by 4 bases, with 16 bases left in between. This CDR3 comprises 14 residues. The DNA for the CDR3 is TGCGCCAGCACCAAATTGGGGGGCGGAGAGACCCAGTACTTC. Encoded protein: CASTKLGGGETQYF.

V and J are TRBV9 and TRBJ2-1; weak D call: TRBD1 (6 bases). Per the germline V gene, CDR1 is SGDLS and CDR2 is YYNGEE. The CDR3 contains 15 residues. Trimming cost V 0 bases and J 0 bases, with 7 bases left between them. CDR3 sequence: CASSVGQVSYNEQFF. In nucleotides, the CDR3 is TGTGCCAGCAGCGTAGGACAGGTCTCCTACAATGAGCAGTTCTTC.